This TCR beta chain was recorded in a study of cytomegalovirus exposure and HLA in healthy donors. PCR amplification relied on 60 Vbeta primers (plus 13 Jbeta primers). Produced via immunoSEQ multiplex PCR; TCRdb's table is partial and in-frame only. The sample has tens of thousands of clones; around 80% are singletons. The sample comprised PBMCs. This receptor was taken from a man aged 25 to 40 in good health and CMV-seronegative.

CDR3 in amino acids: CASSRDSSSGNTIYF. The CDR3 coding sequence is TGTGCCAGCAGCCGAGACTCAAGCTCTGGAAACACCATATATTTT. The chain recombines TRBV6-5 with TRBJ1-3; D not resolved. Germline lookup yields CDR1 MNHEY and CDR2 SVGAGI. Trimming pared 6 bases from V and 0 bases from J, leaving 12 bases between. The CDR3 loop spans 15 amino acids.